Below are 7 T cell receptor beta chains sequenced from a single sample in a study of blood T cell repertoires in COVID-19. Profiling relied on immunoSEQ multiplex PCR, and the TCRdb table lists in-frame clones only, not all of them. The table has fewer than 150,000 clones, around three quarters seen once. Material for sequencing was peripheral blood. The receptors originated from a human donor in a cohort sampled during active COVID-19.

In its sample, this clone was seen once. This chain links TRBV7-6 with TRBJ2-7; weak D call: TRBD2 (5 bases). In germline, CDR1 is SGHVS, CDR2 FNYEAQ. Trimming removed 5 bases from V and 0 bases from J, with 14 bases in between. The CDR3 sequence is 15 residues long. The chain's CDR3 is CASSPLTGSSYEQYF. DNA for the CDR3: TGTGCCAGCAGCCCTCTAACGGGAAGCTCCTACGAGCAGTACTTC. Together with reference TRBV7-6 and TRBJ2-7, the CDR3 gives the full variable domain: GAGVSQSPRYKVTKRGQDVALRCDPISGHVSLYWYRQALGQGPEFLTYFNYEAQQDKSGLPNDRFSAERPEGSISTLTIQRTEQRDSAMYRCASSPLTGSSYEQYFGPGTRLTVT.

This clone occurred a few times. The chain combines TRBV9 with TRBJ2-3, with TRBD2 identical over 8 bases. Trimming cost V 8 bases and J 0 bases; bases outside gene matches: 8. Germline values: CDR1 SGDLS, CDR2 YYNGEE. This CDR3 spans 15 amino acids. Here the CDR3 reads CASGRGADSTDTQYF. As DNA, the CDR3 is TGTGCCAGTGGGCGGGGGGCCGATAGCACAGATACGCAGTATTTT.

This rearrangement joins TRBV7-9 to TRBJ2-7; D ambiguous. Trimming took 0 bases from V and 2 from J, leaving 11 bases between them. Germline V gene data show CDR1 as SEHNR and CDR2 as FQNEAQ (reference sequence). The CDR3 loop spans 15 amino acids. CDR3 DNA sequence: TGTGCCAGCAGCTTAGCTGACGGCGGTCCCTACGAGCAGTACTTC. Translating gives CASSLADGGPYEQYF.

This chain's CDR3 is CASSVDESGELFF. The CDR3 bases are TGTGCCAGCAGCGTAGATGAGTCCGGGGAGCTGTTTTTT. V gene TRBV9 combines with J gene TRBJ2-2; no definite D call. The ends were cut back, 0 bases at V and 6 bases at J, with 6 bases in the middle. The germline V gene encodes CDR1 SGDLS and CDR2 YYNGEE. The CDR3 has 13 amino acids.

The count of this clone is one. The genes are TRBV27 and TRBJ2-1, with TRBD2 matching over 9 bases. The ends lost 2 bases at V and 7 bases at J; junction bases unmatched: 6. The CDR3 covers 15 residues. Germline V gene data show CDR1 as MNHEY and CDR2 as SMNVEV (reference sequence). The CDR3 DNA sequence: TGTGCCAGCAGTTTAGATGGGACTAGCATTAATGAGCAGTTCTTC. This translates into CASSLDGTSINEQFF.

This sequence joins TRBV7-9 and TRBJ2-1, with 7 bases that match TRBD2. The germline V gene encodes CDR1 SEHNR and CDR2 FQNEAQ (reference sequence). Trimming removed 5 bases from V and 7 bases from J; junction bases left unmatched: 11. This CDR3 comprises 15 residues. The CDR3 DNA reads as TGTGCCAGCAGCCCCACAGTAGCGCGGGGGAATGAGCAGTTCTTC. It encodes CASSPTVARGNEQFF. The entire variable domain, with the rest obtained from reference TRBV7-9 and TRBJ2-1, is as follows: DTGVSQNPRHKITKRGQNVTFRCDPISEHNRLYWYRQTLGQGPEFLTYFQNEAQLEKSRLLSDRFSAERPKGSFSTLEIQRTEQGDSAMYLCASSPTVARGNEQFFGPGTRLTVL.

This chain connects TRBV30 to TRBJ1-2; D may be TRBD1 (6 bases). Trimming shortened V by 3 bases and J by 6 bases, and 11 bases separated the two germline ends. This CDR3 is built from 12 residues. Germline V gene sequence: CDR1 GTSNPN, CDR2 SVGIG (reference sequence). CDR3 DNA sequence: TGTGCCTGGAGAAGGCAGGGGAATGGCTACACCTTC. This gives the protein CAWRRQGNGYTF.